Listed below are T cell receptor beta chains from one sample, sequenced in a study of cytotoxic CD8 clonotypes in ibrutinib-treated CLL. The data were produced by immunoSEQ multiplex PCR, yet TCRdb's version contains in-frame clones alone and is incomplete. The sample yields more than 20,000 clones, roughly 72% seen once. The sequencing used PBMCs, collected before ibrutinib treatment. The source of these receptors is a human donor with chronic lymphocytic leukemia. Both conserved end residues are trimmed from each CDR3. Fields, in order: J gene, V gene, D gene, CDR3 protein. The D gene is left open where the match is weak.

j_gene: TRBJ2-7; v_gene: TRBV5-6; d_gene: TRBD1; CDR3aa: ASSLVPGQIIYEQY
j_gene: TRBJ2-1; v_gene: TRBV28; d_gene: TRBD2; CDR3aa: ASSPGGRAGDEQF
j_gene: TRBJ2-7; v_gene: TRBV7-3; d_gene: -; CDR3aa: ASSLRPALPGEQY
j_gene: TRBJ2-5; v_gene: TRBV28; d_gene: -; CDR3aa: ASSFAHKETQY
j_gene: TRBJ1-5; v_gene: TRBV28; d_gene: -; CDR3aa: ASSSRDNYQPQH
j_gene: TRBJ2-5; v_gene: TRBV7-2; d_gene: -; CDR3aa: ASSLQGQETQY
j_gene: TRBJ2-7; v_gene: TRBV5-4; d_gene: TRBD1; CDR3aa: ASSQEDRVHSYEQY
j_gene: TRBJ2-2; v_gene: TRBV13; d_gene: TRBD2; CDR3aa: ASQAGPTGELF
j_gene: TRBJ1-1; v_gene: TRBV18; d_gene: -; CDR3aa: ASSLIGGEAF
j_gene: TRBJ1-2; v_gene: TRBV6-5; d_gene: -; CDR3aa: ASSYSTGNYGYT
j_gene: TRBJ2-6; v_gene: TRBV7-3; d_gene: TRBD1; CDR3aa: ASSSGTGVSGGANVLT
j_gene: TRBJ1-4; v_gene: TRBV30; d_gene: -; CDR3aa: AWSAGGSEKLF
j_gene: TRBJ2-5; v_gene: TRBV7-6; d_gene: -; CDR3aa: ASSLGVGETQY
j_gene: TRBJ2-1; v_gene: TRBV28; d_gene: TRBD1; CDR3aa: ASTSLYFYRGQPYNEQF
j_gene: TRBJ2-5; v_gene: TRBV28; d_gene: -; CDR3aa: ASSRTTQETQY
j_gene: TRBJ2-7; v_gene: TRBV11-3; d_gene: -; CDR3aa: ASSFGADYEQY
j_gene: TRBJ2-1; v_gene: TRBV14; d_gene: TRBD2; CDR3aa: ASSTLAGGGNEQF
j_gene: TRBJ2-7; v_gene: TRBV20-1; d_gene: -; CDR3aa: SARGLH